The present entry profiles one T cell receptor (beta chain) with its context. Its antigen is still unknown. The immunoSEQ assay was version 4, run in survey mode. TCRdb keeps only in-frame clones here, not all; method: immunoSEQ multiplex PCR. The profile covers some 45,000 clones, with approximately 90% appearing a single time and 0.4% to 0.6% taken by the ten largest. Germline CDR1 reads SGHRS; CDR2 reads YFSETQ. The CDR3 covers 15 residues. V shed 4 bases and J 5 bases; nucleotides not matched to a gene: 10. The data originate from a study of persistence of HIV-infected CD4 T cells. About the study: Multiple blood draws of up to about 200 mL, except two donors with single leukapheresis.

Anti-CD3/anti-CD28 beads served as a nonspecific positive control stimulus. CD4+ T cells upregulating both CD40 ligand and CD69 were sorted as responding cells. Study conclusions and caveats: TCR analyses could not target the rare provirus-carrying CMV-responding cells.

This material consisted of CD4+ T cells sorted from PBMCs after 18-hour stimulation, taken from a patient who received antiretroviral therapy. The TCR sequence derives from an adult woman with HIV who was CMV-seropositive. The chain combines TRBV5-1 with TRBJ2-7, with 9 bases lining up with TRBD1. The CDR3 DNA is TGCGCCAGCAGCCTGTACGGACAGGGGAACGACGAGCAGTACTTC. It is translated as CASSLYGQGNDEQYF.